A selection of T cell receptor beta chains follows, all from one sample in a study of T cells in Graves' hyperthyroidism and ophthalmopathy. Each CDR3 protein gets one entry after TCRdb re-called the multiplex PCR reads with MiXCR. The table includes about 700,000 distinct CDR3 sequences, roughly 45% detected once. What was sequenced was peripheral blood or thyroid tissue (not recorded which). The receptor source for this set is an adult man with Graves' disease, either hyperthyroidism or ophthalmopathy (not recorded which). The CDR3 runs from the conserved cysteine through the conserved F or W. A D gene is named only where the DNA matches it firmly. Clone size appears in some rows only: once, few, many, or a class for an expanded clone.

V	size	J	D	CDR3	DNA
TRBV10-3	.	TRBJ1-4	TRBD1	CAISDRQGSEKLFF	TGTGCCATCAGTGACAGACAGGGAAGCGAAAAACTGTTTTTT
TRBV5-1	many	TRBJ2-5	TRBD2	CASSLEPSGGSGETQYF	TGCGCCAGCAGCTTGGAGCCTAGCGGGGGCAGCGGGGAGACCCAGTACTTC
TRBV2	.	TRBJ2-7	TRBD2	CASTEGLADSYEQYF	TGTGCCAGCACTGAAGGACTAGCGGATTCCTACGAGCAGTACTTC
TRBV7-8	few	TRBJ1-3	TRBD1	CASSLNRQGYFGNTIYF	TGTGCCAGCAGCTTAAACCGACAGGGATACTTTGGAAACACCATATATTTT
TRBV5-1	.	TRBJ1-6	.	CASSPLGGGYNSPLHF	TGCGCCAGCAGCCCATTGGGGGGCGGTTATAATTCACCCCTCCACTTT
TRBV20-1	.	TRBJ2-5	TRBD1	CSASGTGETQYF	TGCAGTGCTAGTGGGACAGGGGAGACCCAGTACTTC
TRBV29-1	many	TRBJ1-2	TRBD1	CSIRDRVGYGYTF	TGCAGCATCCGAGACAGGGTGGGATATGGCTACACCTTC
TRBV7-6	many	TRBJ2-5	.	CASSLSPFETQYF	TGTGCCAGCAGCTTAAGTCCGTTCGAGACCCAGTACTTC
TRBV25-1	many	TRBJ1-1	TRBD1	CASSGDRIMNTEAFF	TGTGCCAGCAGTGGGGACAGAATCATGAACACTGAAGCTTTCTTT
TRBV20-1	.	TRBJ2-5	TRBD2	CSASTSGSVLETQYF	TGCAGTGCTAGTACTAGCGGGTCGGTCTTAGAGACCCAGTACTTC
TRBV6-4	few	TRBJ2-7	.	CASSSSGTCSSYEQYF	TGTGCCAGCAGTTCCTCAGGGACTTGTAGCTCCTACGAGCAGTACTTC
TRBV30	.	TRBJ2-7	.	CAWSGEGAEQYF	TGTGCCTGGAGTGGGGAGGGGGCCGAGCAGTACTTC
TRBV7-9	many	TRBJ1-6	TRBD1	CASSLTGTGNSPLHF	TGTGCCAGCAGCCTTACCGGGACAGGGAATTCACCCCTCCACTTT
TRBV7-9	.	TRBJ2-5	.	CASSPRGGTQYF	TGTGCCAGCAGCCCCCGTGGGGGGACCCAGTACTTC
TRBV24-1	.	TRBJ1-6	.	CATRGQGSPLHF	TGTGCCACCAGGGGGCAAGGTTCACCCCTCCACTTT
TRBV6-6	few	TRBJ2-7	.	CASSGGTIYEQYF	TGTGCCAGCAGTGGCGGGACAATTTACGAGCAGTACTTC
TRBV11-1	once	TRBJ2-7	.	CASSGWDYEQYF	TGTGCCAGCAGCGGGTGGGACTACGAGCAGTACTTC
TRBV20-1	.	TRBJ2-2	TRBD2	CSARESRAGGRTGELFF	TGCAGTGCTAGAGAGTCTCGGGCGGGGGGGCGCACCGGGGAGCTGTTTTTT
TRBV6-1	.	TRBJ2-7	.	CASSEAAPGYEQYF	TGTGCCAGCAGTGAGGCAGCCCCTGGCTACGAGCAGTACTTC
TRBV19	few	TRBJ2-7	.	CASGSVPNYEQYF	TGTGCCAGTGGCTCTGTCCCCAACTACGAGCAGTACTTC
TRBV2	.	TRBJ1-5	.	CASSHPGNSNQPQHF	TGTGCCAGCAGTCATCCGGGCAATAGCAATCAGCCCCAGCATTTT
TRBV2	few	TRBJ1-2	.	CASSTRIGGYTF	TGTGCCAGCAGTACCCGAATCGGTGGCTACACCTTC
TRBV7-2	.	TRBJ2-7	TRBD1	CASSNTGTGLGHEQYF	TGTGCCAGCAGCAACACCGGGACAGGACTGGGCCACGAGCAGTACTTC
TRBV5-8	few	TRBJ2-2	.	CASSPPERTGELFF	TGTGCCAGCAGCCCTCCGGAGCGAACCGGGGAGCTGTTTTTT
TRBV11-1	few	TRBJ1-4	.	CASSLKGRNEKLFF	TGTGCCAGCAGCTTAAAGGGCAGAAATGAAAAACTGTTTTTT
TRBV5-4	.	TRBJ1-2	TRBD1	CASNHRQGGSNYGYTF	TGTGCCAGCAACCACCGACAGGGGGGTTCAAACTATGGCTACACCTTC
TRBV29-1	once	TRBJ1-6	.	CSGIGDSPLHF	TGCAGCGGCATCGGCGATTCACCCCTCCACTTT
TRBV29-1	.	TRBJ2-7	TRBD1	CSAGGQGQSLSSYEQYF	TGCAGCGCTGGGGGACAGGGCCAAAGCCTTAGCTCCTACGAGCAGTACTTC
TRBV5-6	few	TRBJ1-1	.	CASSLALTGNTEAFF	TGTGCCAGCAGCTTGGCCCTGACAGGGAACACTGAAGCTTTCTTT
TRBV5-6	.	TRBJ1-2	.	CASNEQGPNYSGYTF	TGTGCCAGCAACGAACAGGGCCCGAACTATAGTGGCTACACCTTC
TRBV5-1	many	TRBJ1-1	.	CASSSALRGTNTEAFF	TGCGCCAGCAGCTCTGCCTTGCGAGGTACGAACACTGAAGCTTTCTTT
TRBV6-5	.	TRBJ2-3	TRBD2	CASSAGGPQYF	TGTGCCAGCAGTGCGGGGGGGCCACAGTATTTT
TRBV20-1	.	TRBJ1-2	.	CSARDKGGYTF	TGCAGTGCTAGAGATAAGGGCGGCTACACCTTC
TRBV29-1	.	TRBJ2-3	TRBD2	CSVDRGDHRDTQYF	TGCAGCGTTGATCGGGGGGACCATAGAGATACGCAGTATTTT
TRBV12-3/TRBV12-4	few	TRBJ1-2	.	CASRKETAANYGYTF	TGTGCCAGCAGAAAAGAGACGGCGGCTAACTATGGCTACACCTTC
TRBV5-5	.	TRBJ1-6	TRBD1	CASSLVGTEISPLHF	TGTGCCAGCAGCTTGGTTGGGACAGAAATCTCACCCCTCCACTTT
TRBV4-2	.	TRBJ2-7	.	CASSQGSRSGEQYF	TGTGCCAGCAGCCAAGGCTCTAGGAGCGGAGAGCAGTACTTC
TRBV29-1	.	TRBJ1-3	TRBD1	CSIGTGSGNTIYF	TGCAGCATTGGGACAGGGTCCGGAAACACCATATATTTT
TRBV7-8	many	TRBJ2-7	.	CASSSDGGSYF	TGTGCCAGCAGCAGCGACGGCGGGTCGTACTTC
TRBV7-9	.	TRBJ2-7	.	CASSFRAWEEQYF	TGTGCCAGCAGCTTCCGGGCCTGGGAGGAGCAGTACTTC
TRBV20-1	.	TRBJ1-5	.	CSAIPRGLGNQPQHF	TGCAGTGCTATACCCAGAGGATTAGGAAATCAGCCCCAGCATTTT
TRBV7-6	.	TRBJ1-4	.	CASSWGYEKLFF	TGTGCCAGCAGCTGGGGGTATGAAAAACTGTTTTTT
TRBV5-1	many	TRBJ1-5	.	CASSTYGGNNQPQHF	TGCGCCAGCTCGACATACGGGGGAAACAATCAGCCCCAGCATTTT
TRBV2	.	TRBJ2-5	TRBD1	CASRLQDRQLQETQYF	TGTGCCAGCAGACTACAGGACAGGCAACTGCAAGAGACCCAGTACTTC
TRBV10-3	once	TRBJ1-6	TRBD1	CAISIDRVNSPLHF	TGTGCCATCAGTATTGACAGGGTAAATTCACCCCTCCACTTT
TRBV5-1	.	TRBJ2-7	TRBD2	CASRQTSGRHSYEQYF	TGCGCCAGCAGACAGACTAGCGGGAGACACTCCTACGAGCAGTACTTC
TRBV20-1	few	TRBJ1-1	.	CSARDSGRMNTEAFF	TGCAGTGCTAGAGATAGTGGCAGGATGAACACTGAAGCTTTCTTT
TRBV25-1	medium-sized	TRBJ1-6	.	CASSEVRGSNSPLHF	TGTGCCAGCAGTGAAGTACGGGGTTCCAATTCACCCCTCCACTTT
TRBV20-1	many	TRBJ1-4	.	CSASRGEIGLVFF	TGCAGTGCTTCACGTGGGGAAATCGGTTTGGTGTTTTTT
TRBV10-3	once	TRBJ1-2	TRBD1	CASNRGRDYTF	TGTGCCTCCAACAGGGGCCGAGACTACACCTTC
TRBV4-1	few	TRBJ1-1	.	CASSQVLADTEAFF	TGCGCCAGCAGCCAAGTTCTCGCAGACACTGAAGCTTTCTTT
TRBV20-1	few	TRBJ1-3	.	CSARAGADSGNTIYF	TGCAGTGCTAGGGCAGGAGCCGACTCTGGAAACACCATATATTTT
TRBV7-2	once	TRBJ2-2	.	CASSPLGTANTGELFF	TGTGCCAGCAGCCCTCTGGGGACCGCCAACACCGGGGAGCTGTTTTTT
TRBV2	few	TRBJ1-5	.	CASVGGANQPQHF	TGTGCCAGCGTTGGCGGGGCGAATCAGCCCCAGCATTTT
TRBV6-5	.	TRBJ2-5	TRBD1	CASRLITGGRVTQYF	TGTGCCAGCAGGCTCATAACAGGGGGCAGGGTGACCCAGTACTTC